This entry describes one T cell receptor beta chain. Between the trimmed V and J ends, which lost 8 bases and 2 bases, there was a span of 12 bases. The CDR3 loop spans 13 amino acids. Sequencing used immunoSEQ multiplex PCR; TCRdb keeps in-frame clones, though not all of them. Among some 200,000 clones listed, approximately 90% were seen once. The data originate from a study of blood T cell repertoires in COVID-19. This clonotype was obtained from a woman in her twenties or thirties who had recovered from COVID-19. The chain carries TRBV12-3 or TRBV12-4 and TRBJ1-2; D gene uncertain. The sequenced material came from PBMCs or T cells enriched from blood (not recorded which). The CDR3: CASGRRTNYGYTF. The CDR3 DNA reads TGTGCCAGCGGGAGACGTACCAACTATGGCTACACCTTC.